What follows are 21 T cell receptor beta chains derived from one specimen sequenced in a study of CD8 T cells in Susac syndrome. It was with random hexamers that about 0.45 to 1 ug RNA was reverse transcribed. A single record per CDR3 protein comes from TCRdb applying MiXCR to the immunoSEQ multiplex PCR reads. Of about 110,000 distinct CDR3 sequences listed, roughly 95% are singletons. Sequences were obtained from CD8+ T cells from PBMCs. The source of these receptors is a human donor with Susac syndrome.

J is TRBJ2-7 and V is TRBV23-1, with D maybe TRBD1 (6 bases). TRBV23-1 is identified as an open reading frame with a role that is uncertain. With 0 bases removed from V and 3 bases from J, the gap between germline ends came to 21 bases. The CDR3 extends over 18 amino acids. The CDR3 loop is CASSQSKKGDRFNYEQYF. As DNA, the CDR3 is TGCGCCAGCAGTCAATCGAAAAAGGGCGACAGGTTCAACTACGAGCAGTACTTC.

V is TRBV20-1 and J is TRBJ2-2; the D is unclear. Germline CDR1 is DFQATT and CDR2 is SNEGSKA (reference sequence). The CDR3 spans 12 residues. Trimming took off 6 bases at V and 1 base at J, with 6 bases between the two ends. The CDR3 DNA reads as TGCAGTGCCCCCCGGAACACCGGGGAGCTGTTTTTT. Translating gives CSAPRNTGELFF.

V gene TRBV1 combines with J gene TRBJ2-7; TRBD2 is taken as the D call from the table, unchecked against the DNA. TRBV1 is reported as a pseudogene. The CDR3 is 16 amino acids. The CDR3 spells CTSSQVLAGAHYEQYF. The CDR3 nucleotides read TGCACCAGCAGCCAAGTACTAGCGGGGGCGCACTACGAGCAGTACTTC.

The V gene is TRBV12-3 or TRBV12-4, the J gene TRBJ2-1; D gene ambiguous. The length of the CDR3 is 15 residues. V gave up 4 bases and J gave up 4 bases, with 14 bases separating them. In DNA form, the CDR3 reads TGTGCCAGCAGTTCGTCCCCAAGAGTATACAATGAGCAGTTCTTC. Encoded protein: CASSSSPRVYNEQFF.

This clonotype showed up just once. This chain's CDR3 is CASSQGGSGYEQYF. For the CDR3, the DNA is TGTGCCAGCAGCCAAGGGGGATCGGGCTACGAGCAGTACTTC. The gene calls are TRBV3-1 and TRBJ2-7; the D is unclear. V was shortened by 1 base and J by 3 bases, with 10 bases between the two germline ends. Looked up from germline, CDR1 is LGHDT and CDR2 is YNNKEL (reference sequence). This CDR3 has 14 residues.

This clonotype occurred once. CDR3 bases: TGTGCCTGGACCCTGTCCCGCCCAGCGGGGCACAATGAGCAGTTCTTC. It translates to CAWTLSRPAGHNEQFF. The V gene is TRBV30, the J gene TRBJ2-1; 7 bases line up with TRBD2. V dropped 4 bases and J dropped 5; count of bases not matched to a gene: 14. This CDR3 is built from 16 residues. Germline V gene sequence: CDR1 GTSNPN, CDR2 SVGIG (reference sequence).

This chain links TRBV7-9 with TRBJ2-5; maybe TRBD2 (5 bases). The germline gives CDR1 SEHNR, CDR2 FQNEAQ (reference sequence). V lost 4 bases to trimming and J lost 1 base, with 16 bases between them. CDR3 length: 16 amino acids. The CDR3 spells CASSSLTPRGQETQYF. The DNA for the CDR3 is TGTGCCAGCAGCTCCCTGACACCCCGGGGCCAAGAGACCCAGTACTTC.

The chain recombines TRBV4-1 with TRBJ2-5; 11 nucleotides agree with TRBD2. The germline V gene has CDR1 MGHRA and CDR2 YSYEKL. There are 15 residues in the CDR3. The V segment lost 2 bases and the J segment 7 bases; nucleotides outside the gene matches: 6. For the CDR3, the DNA is TGCGCCAGCAGCCAATCGACTAGCGGGGTCTTGACCCAGTACTTC. Translated, it gives CASSQSTSGVLTQYF.

J is TRBJ2-1 and V is TRBV25-1; D uncertain. Germline-derived CDR1 and CDR2 are MGHDK and SYGVNS. V was trimmed by 4 bases and J by 9 bases, leaving 4 bases between them. This CDR3 has 10 residues. CDR3 coding DNA: TGTGCCAGCAGTGCTGTTGAGCAGTTCTTC. It translates to CASSAVEQFF.

The J gene is TRBJ1-1, the V gene TRBV7-8, with a weak D call TRBD1 (6 bases). Germline V gene data show CDR1 as SGHVS and CDR2 as FQNEAQ. This CDR3 comprises 15 residues. The germline V and J ends were trimmed by 5 bases and 2 bases, with 15 bases remaining between them. CDR3 coding DNA: TGTGCCAGCAGCCGGACAGCAGGCCTCAACACTGAAGCTTTCTTT. Translated, it gives CASSRTAGLNTEAFF.

The J gene is TRBJ2-7, the V gene TRBV6-6; 9 bases agree with TRBD1. The CDR3 has 16 amino acids. Trimming at V came to 0 bases and at J to 2 bases, leaving 5 bases not matched to a gene. In germline, CDR1 is MNHNY, CDR2 SVGAGI (reference sequence). CDR3 sequence reads: CASSYSVGQGAYEQYF. The CDR3 DNA follows: TGTGCCAGCAGTTACTCAGTGGGACAGGGTGCCTACGAGCAGTACTTC.

Only one count was recorded for this clonotype. J is TRBJ2-1 and V is TRBV4-1; 7 nucleotides line up with TRBD2. The CDR3 totals 16 residues. The junction had 12 bases not matched to a gene; V was cut back by 1 base and J by 9 bases. Germline V gene data show CDR1 as MGHRA and CDR2 as YSYEKL. The CDR3: CASSQVTKRGEGEQFF. The CDR3 DNA follows: TGCGCCAGCAGCCAAGTGACTAAGCGGGGAGAAGGTGAGCAGTTCTTC.

The rearrangement links TRBV5-4 to TRBJ1-2, with a tentative D call TRBD1 (6 bases). The ends were cut back, 0 bases at V and 5 bases at J, with 11 bases in the middle. The CDR3 runs to 14 residues. Germline assignment: CDR1 SGHNT and CDR2 YYREEE (reference sequence). The CDR3 region is CASSLAEGGYGYTF. In DNA, the CDR3 is TGTGCCAGCAGCTTGGCCGAAGGGGGATATGGCTACACCTTC.

The gene calls are TRBV6-4 and TRBJ2-1; 14 nucleotides line up with TRBD2. J was trimmed by 9 bases and V by 4 bases; bases with no gene match: 5. This CDR3 has 15 residues. In germline, CDR1 is MRHNA, CDR2 SNTAGT. CDR3 DNA sequence: TGTGCCAGCAGTGCGACTAGCGGGGGGGGCGCTGAGCAGTTCTTC. It codes for CASSATSGGGAEQFF.

J is TRBJ1-2 and V is TRBV9; 10 bases agree with TRBD1. The germline V gene encodes CDR1 SGDLS and CDR2 YYNGEE. Trimming at V came to 3 bases and at J to 6 bases, leaving 11 bases not matched to a gene. This CDR3 spans 16 amino acids. CDR3 in amino acids: CASSAPADRGENGYTF. The CDR3 region has the DNA TGTGCCAGCAGCGCCCCGGCGGACAGGGGGGAAAATGGCTACACCTTC.

The chain employs TRBV29-1 and TRBJ2-1, with 11 bases aligning to TRBD2. The CDR3 length is 13 residues. V gave up 6 bases and J gave up 6 bases; unmatched junction bases: 4. CDR1 is SQVTM and CDR2 is ANQGSEA in the germline V gene. The CDR3 reads CSVKLAGANEQFF. The CDR3 DNA reads as TGCAGCGTAAAACTAGCGGGGGCCAATGAGCAGTTCTTC.

The V gene is TRBV6-5, the J gene TRBJ2-6; possibly TRBD1 for D (5 bases). CDR3 length equals 13 residues. The V and J ends lost 2 bases and 10 bases respectively, with 9 bases between them. Germline values: CDR1 MNHEY, CDR2 SVGAGI. CDR3 loop: CASSYGHPNVLTF. In DNA form, the CDR3 reads TGTGCCAGCAGTTACGGACATCCGAACGTCCTGACTTTC.

The rearrangement uses TRBV29-1 and TRBJ2-1, with TRBD2 identical over 10 bases. Germline CDR1 reads SQVTM; CDR2 reads ANQGSEA. With 1 base clipped from V and 5 bases from J, the junction kept 5 bases outside the gene matches. The length of the CDR3 is 15 residues. This CDR3 reads CSVEVGTSANNEQFF. CDR3 coding DNA: TGCAGCGTTGAAGTCGGGACTAGCGCCAACAATGAGCAGTTCTTC.

The V and J genes are TRBV4-1 and TRBJ2-3; D assignment may be TRBD1 or TRBD2 (5 bases each). CDR1 is MGHRA and CDR2 is YSYEKL in the germline V gene. Trimming removed 8 bases from V and 1 base from J, with 10 bases in between. This CDR3 is 13 amino acids long. CDR3 sequence reads: CASGQGGTDTQYF. CDR3 coding DNA: TGCGCCAGCGGGCAGGGAGGCACAGATACGCAGTATTTT.

The J gene is TRBJ1-2, the V gene TRBV6-5; D gene ambiguous. V gave up 6 bases and J gave up 8 bases, with 19 bases separating them. This CDR3 is 14 amino acids long. CDR1 and CDR2 from the germline V gene are MNHEY and SVGAGI. CDR3 bases: TGTGCCAGCAGCTCTTCAAACCTCTATGGAGGCTACACCTTC. It encodes CASSSSNLYGGYTF.

Regarding this clonotype: Its ends do not fully match the called genes, so a read error is possible. V is TRBV11-3 and J is TRBJ2-3, with D possibly called TRBD1 or TRBD2 (5 bases each). Looked up from germline, CDR1 is SGHNT and CDR2 is YENEEA. The length of the CDR3 is 16 residues. The CDR3 sequence: CASSPSGALGTDAQYF. The DNA for the CDR3 is TGTGCCAGCAGCCCGTCCGGGGCCCTCGGCACAGATGCGCAGTATTTT.